A selection of T cell receptor beta chains follows, all from one sample in a study of OX40 agonist ivuxolimab in advanced cancers. The method was immunoSEQ multiplex PCR; TCRdb's version includes in-frame clones alone and lacks a portion of them. This sample carries 75,000 to 100,000 clones, around nine tenths of them seen once, and the ten largest clones take around 0.33%. The specimen comprised CD4+ or CD8+ T cells sorted from blood, sampled in a trial of the OX40 agonist ivuxolimab. These receptors came from an adult with an advanced solid tumor such as melanoma, head and neck, liver or kidney cancer. Both conserved end residues are trimmed from each CDR3. D genes are given only for firm matches.

j_call v_call d_call cdr3_aa
TRBJ1-5 TRBV7-2 NA ASSLRTGSNQPQH
TRBJ2-5 TRBV29-1 NA SVGAGVGETQY
TRBJ1-2 TRBV28 NA ASRTGVAHGYT
TRBJ2-7 TRBV14 NA ASSQLFEQY
TRBJ2-5 TRBV6-5 TRBD2 ASSRLAAATQY
TRBJ2-2 TRBV10-3 TRBD1 ATTGQGAGELF
TRBJ2-7 TRBV18 TRBD2 ASSPFGGGAEQY
TRBJ2-7 TRBV29-1 NA SVVRGYEQY
TRBJ1-2 TRBV5-4 TRBD1 ASRDRSGTGSGYT
TRBJ2-1 TRBV6-1 TRBD2 ASSGLAGLNEQF
TRBJ2-3 TRBV7-2 NA ASSPVGGMVGTDTQY
TRBJ2-6 TRBV7-3 NA ASSPARSGANVLT
TRBJ2-1 TRBV6-1 NA ASSETAQRAYNEQF
TRBJ2-5 TRBV11-1 NA ASSLGEGRTKETQY
TRBJ2-2 TRBV19 NA ASSIPRGAPTTGELF
TRBJ2-3 TRBV10-1 TRBD2 ASSETSGRTDTQY
TRBJ2-2 TRBV2 NA ASRLGAGELF
TRBJ2-5 TRBV11-3 TRBD1 ASSLGTHWDRPQETQY
TRBJ2-5 TRBV6-5 NA ASSSLLVVETQY
TRBJ1-1 TRBV10-3 NA AISARQMNTEAF
TRBJ2-7 TRBV2 NA ASTGDYEQY
TRBJ2-3 TRBV11-2 TRBD2 ASSSWGLAGEDTQY